Reported below is one T cell receptor beta chain. The V gene end was trimmed by 5 bases and the J gene end by 4 bases; junction bases not matched to a gene: 7. Germline assignment: CDR1 SEHNR and CDR2 FQNEAQ (reference sequence). CDR3 length equals 14 residues. The cohort comprised adults aged roughly 18 to 95 years residing in 20 to 30 US areas. Participants' own reports of clinical history determined their cohort assignment. The sample belongs to a study of blood T cell repertoires in COVID-19. Measured with immunoSEQ multiplex PCR; TCRdb has only the in-frame clones, and not every one. The sample consists of approximately 200,000 clones, approximately 90% of them appearing once.

Sequenced sample: PBMCs or T cells enriched from blood (not recorded which). This chain connects TRBV7-9 to TRBJ1-1; TRBD1 matches at 7 bases. The TCR sequence derives from a man between 18 and 29 years old with acute COVID-19. CDR3 sequence: CASSQPGGGTEAFF. Here the CDR3 DNA reads TGTGCCAGCAGCCAACCAGGGGGTGGCACTGAAGCTTTCTTT.